Here is one TCR beta chain with its context. The entry originates in a study of shared clonotypes between healthy human individuals. In the original processing: As immunoSEQ supplied junction-only sequences (without quality scores), filtering differed. Data came from immunoSEQ multiplex PCR; TCRdb stores just in-frame clones and leaves some out. The DNA was the basis for D and trimming; V, J and clone size are from that table. The profile covers about 580,000 clones, with roughly 98% appearing a single time and 0.3% taken by the ten largest. V lost 3 bases and J lost 3; bases outside the gene matches: 14. Germline CDR1 and CDR2: SNHLY and FYNNEI. CDR3 length: 18 residues. CD45RO-negative CD8 cells positively selected for CCR7 made up the naive population, which excluded terminally differentiated effector memory CD45RA+ cells.

This sequence originates from a man aged 25-45 years in good health. Source material: naive CD8+ T cells sorted from blood. The V gene is TRBV2, the J gene TRBJ2-1, with 7 bases aligning to TRBD2. CDR3 loop: CASSDRSPRLAIYNEQFF. DNA for the CDR3: TGTGCCAGCAGTGACAGATCTCCTCGACTAGCCATCTACAATGAGCAGTTCTTC.